This T cell receptor beta chain was captured by sequencing in a study of blood T cell repertoires in COVID-19. J lost 1 base, V lost 5 bases, and 10 bases had no gene match. The CDR3 covers 16 residues. Germline assignment: CDR1 SGHNT and CDR2 YENEEA. TCRdb's table, derived via immunoSEQ multiplex PCR, lists solely in-frame clones and lacks some. This table has 170,000 or so clones, roughly 86% appearing once. V is TRBV11-3 and J is TRBJ1-1, with TRBD1 identical over 7 bases. The sample consisted of peripheral blood. This clonotype was sampled from a man in his sixties with COVID-19, enrolled during active disease. The CDR3 bases are TGTGCCAGCAGCAGACAGGGACGAGGTGAGAACACTGAAGCTTTCTTT. It specifies CASSRQGRGENTEAFF. Looking up the rest from reference TRBV11-3 and TRBJ1-1 gives the full variable domain: EAGVVQSPRYKIIEKKQPVAFWCNPISGHNTLYWYLQNLGQGPELLIRYENEEAVDDSQLPKDRFSAERLKGVDSTLKIQPAELGDSAVYLCASSRQGRGENTEAFFGQGTRLTVV.